This T cell receptor beta chain originates from a study of T-cell reconstitution after alpha-beta-depleted transplantation in children. This clonotype was seen a few times. Germline V lookup: CDR1 SGHDT, CDR2 YYEEEE. V lost 4 bases, J lost 5 bases, and 7 bases stayed unmatched. This CDR3 spans 16 amino acids. Molecular barcoding with unique molecular identifiers was used for the TCRbeta library. TCRdb itself ran the PCR reads through MiXCR, one entry per CDR3 protein. The sample includes about half a million distinct CDR3 sequences, around 13% of them seen just once. V usage is TRBV5-6 and J usage is TRBJ2-2, with 11 positions matching TRBD2. This TCR derives from a human donor who donated a stem cell graft to a child with combined immunodeficiency. This sample comprised PBMCs from the stem cell graft donor, obtained from the stem cell graft. CDR3 amino acids: CASSLPGLAVTGELFF. CDR3 nucleotide sequence: TGTGCCAGCAGCCTTCCGGGACTAGCGGTTACCGGGGAGCTGTTTTTT. Complete variable domain (other parts from reference TRBV5-6 and TRBJ2-2): DAGVTQSPTHLIKTRGQQVTLRCSPKSGHDTVSWYQQALGQGPQFIFQYYEEEERQRGNFPDRFSGHQFPNYSSELNVNALLLGDSALYLCASSLPGLAVTGELFFGEGSRLTVL.